This T cell receptor (beta chain) stems from a study of neurological immune-mediated disorders. A few counts support this clonotype. With 7 bases clipped from V and 8 bases from J, the junction kept 12 bases outside the gene matches. This CDR3 comprises 14 residues. From germline, CDR1 is MNHEY and CDR2 SVGEGT. Synthesis of cDNA was accomplished via 5'RACE employing 10-nucleotide random UMIs. Per sequencing run, 15-18 subjects together gave over 170 million TCR-beta sequences. MiXCR was run by TCRdb on the 5' RACE reads, yielding one entry per CDR3 protein. The sample includes tens of thousands of distinct CDR3 sequences, more than 3% seen only once; the top ten take approximately 1.5%.

The rearrangement joins TRBV6-2 or TRBV6-3 to TRBJ2-3; 7 bases align to TRBD2. The source is a man aged 25-40 years with multiple sclerosis. Material for sequencing was PBMCs. CDR3 DNA sequence: TGTGCCAGCACCGCCGGGACTACCCAGGGTACGCAGTATTTT. It encodes CASTAGTTQGTQYF.